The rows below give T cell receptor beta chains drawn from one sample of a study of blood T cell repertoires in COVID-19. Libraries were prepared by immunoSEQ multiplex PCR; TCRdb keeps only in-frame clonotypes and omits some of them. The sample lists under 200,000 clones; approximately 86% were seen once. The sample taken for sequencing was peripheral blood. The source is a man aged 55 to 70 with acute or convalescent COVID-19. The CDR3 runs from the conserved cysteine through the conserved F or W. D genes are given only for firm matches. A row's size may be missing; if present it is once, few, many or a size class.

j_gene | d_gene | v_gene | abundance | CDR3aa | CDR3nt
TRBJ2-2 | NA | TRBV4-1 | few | CASSQVVGGVRTGELFF | TGCGCCAGCAGCCAAGTAGTAGGAGGGGTTAGGACCGGGGAGCTGTTTTTT
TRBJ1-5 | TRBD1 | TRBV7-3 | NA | CASSPTGEVGQPQHF | TGTGCCAGCAGCCCGACAGGGGAAGTGGGTCAGCCCCAGCATTTT
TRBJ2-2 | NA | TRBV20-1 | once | CSASLRNTGELFF | TGCAGTGCTAGTCTCCGGAACACCGGGGAGCTGTTTTTT
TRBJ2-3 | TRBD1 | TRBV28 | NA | CASRGQIHSDTQYF | TGTGCCAGCAGGGGACAGATACACTCAGATACGCAGTATTTT
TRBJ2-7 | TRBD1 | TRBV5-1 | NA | CASSPGDSTYEQYF | TGCGCCAGCAGCCCAGGGGACAGCACCTACGAGCAGTACTTC
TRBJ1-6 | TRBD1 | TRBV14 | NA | CASSHLGQGNSPLHF | TGTGCCAGCAGCCACCTGGGACAGGGGAATTCACCCCTCCACTTT
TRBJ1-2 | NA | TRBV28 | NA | CASSLRALEGGYTF | TGTGCCAGCAGTCTCCGGGCCTTAGAGGGTGGCTACACCTTC
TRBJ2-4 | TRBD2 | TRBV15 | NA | CATSRDPGLAGGNIQYF | TGTGCCACCAGCAGAGATCCGGGACTAGCGGGAGGAAACATTCAGTACTTC
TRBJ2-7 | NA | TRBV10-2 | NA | CASSESFRRGSKNSYEQYF | TGCGCCAGCAGTGAGTCTTTTCGTCGGGGGAGTAAAAACTCCTACGAGCAGTACTTC
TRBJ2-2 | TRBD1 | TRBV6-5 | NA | CASSLGQGGTGELFF | TGTGCCAGCAGCCTGGGACAGGGAGGCACCGGGGAGCTGTTTTTT
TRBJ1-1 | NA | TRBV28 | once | CASSPRQVTEAFF | TGTGCCAGCAGTCCGAGACAGGTAACTGAAGCTTTCTTT
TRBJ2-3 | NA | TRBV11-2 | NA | CASSLGYSDTQYF | TGTGCCAGCAGCTTAGGATACTCAGATACGCAGTATTTT
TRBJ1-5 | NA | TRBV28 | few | CASSQHSSSQPQHF | TGTGCCAGCAGCCAGCACAGTTCCAGTCAGCCCCAGCATTTT
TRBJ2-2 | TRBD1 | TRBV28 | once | CASSLGQGRAGELFF | TGTGCCAGCAGTCTCGGACAGGGGAGGGCCGGGGAGCTGTTTTTT
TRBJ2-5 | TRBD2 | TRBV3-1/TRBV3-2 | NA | CASSHPGLAGETQYF | TGTGCCAGCAGCCACCCGGGACTAGCGGGAGAGACCCAGTACTTC
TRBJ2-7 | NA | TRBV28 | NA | CASSPPPGYEQYF | TGTGCCAGCAGTCCACCGCCCGGGTACGAGCAGTACTTC
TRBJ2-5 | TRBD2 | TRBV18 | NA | CASSPPSGRAQETQYF | TGTGCCAGCTCACCACCGAGCGGGAGGGCCCAAGAGACCCAGTACTTC
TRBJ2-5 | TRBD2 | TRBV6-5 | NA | CASTRTSGRGETQYF | TGTGCCAGCACCAGGACTAGCGGGAGGGGTGAGACCCAGTACTTC
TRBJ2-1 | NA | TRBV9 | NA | CASSVGQTSLDEQFF | TGTGCCAGCAGCGTAGGACAGACGAGTCTAGATGAGCAGTTCTTC
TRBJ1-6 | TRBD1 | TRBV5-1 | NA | CASCALGQGHSYNSPLHF | TGCGCCAGCTGTGCTTTGGGACAGGGCCACTCCTATAATTCACCCCTCCACTTT
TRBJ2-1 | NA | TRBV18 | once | CASSPGQLYNEQFF | TGTGCCAGCTCACCAGGACAGCTCTACAATGAGCAGTTCTTC
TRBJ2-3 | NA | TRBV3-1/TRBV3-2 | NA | CASSQAGSTDTQYF | TGTGCCAGCAGCCAGGCGGGGAGCACAGATACGCAGTATTTT
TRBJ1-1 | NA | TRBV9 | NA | CASSVGGLGGNTEAFF | TGTGCCAGCAGCGTAGGAGGATTGGGGGGTAACACTGAAGCTTTCTTT
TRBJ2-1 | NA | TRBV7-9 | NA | CASSFSGTVRNEQFF | TGTGCCAGCAGCTTTAGCGGTACGGTTAGGAATGAGCAGTTCTTC
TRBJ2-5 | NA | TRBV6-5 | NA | CASGWRGAETQYF | TGTGCCAGCGGCTGGAGAGGAGCTGAGACCCAGTACTTC
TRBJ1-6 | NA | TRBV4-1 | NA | CASSQRQGYNSPLHF | TGCGCCAGCAGCCAACGACAAGGATATAATTCACCCCTCCACTTT
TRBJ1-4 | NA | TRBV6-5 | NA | CASSGRYNEKLFF | TGTGCCAGCAGCGGCAGGTATAATGAAAAACTGTTTTTT
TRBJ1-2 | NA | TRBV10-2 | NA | CASSETGRATTF | TGCGCCAGCAGTGAGACAGGGAGGGCTACAACCTTC
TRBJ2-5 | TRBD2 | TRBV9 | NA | CASSVTSGRSGETQYF | TGTGCCAGCAGCGTAACTAGCGGGAGATCAGGAGAGACCCAGTACTTC
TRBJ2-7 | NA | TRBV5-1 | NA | CASSVGLRRDYEQYF | TGCGCCAGCAGCGTAGGGCTAAGGCGGGACTACGAGCAGTACTTC
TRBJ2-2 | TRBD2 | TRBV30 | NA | CASSGLAGVTGELFF | TGTGCCTCATCGGGACTAGCTGGTGTGACCGGGGAGCTGTTTTTT
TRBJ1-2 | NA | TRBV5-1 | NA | CASSLDPDYGYTF | TGCGCCAGCAGCTTGGACCCAGACTATGGCTACACCTTC
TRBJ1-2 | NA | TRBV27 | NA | CASSSRERGQGYTF | TGTGCCAGCAGTTCCAGGGAGCGGGGTCAGGGCTACACCTTC
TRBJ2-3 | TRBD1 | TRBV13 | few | CASSPRTGPEDTQYF | TGTGCCAGCAGCCCCCGGACAGGACCAGAAGATACGCAGTATTTT
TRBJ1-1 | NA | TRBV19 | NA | CASSIRVGRLLNTEAFF | TGTGCCAGTAGTATTAGGGTTGGGAGGCTCCTGAACACTGAAGCTTTCTTT
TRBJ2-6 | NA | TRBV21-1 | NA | CASSLAGIPLVRGSGANVLTF | TGTGCCAGCAGCCTAGCGGGCATTCCGCTCGTCCGGGGCTCTGGGGCCAACGTCCTGACTTTC
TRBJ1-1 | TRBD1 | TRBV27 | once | CASSLGRRTGDGDTEAFF | TGTGCCAGCAGTCTCGGGCGCCGAACAGGGGATGGCGACACTGAAGCTTTCTTT
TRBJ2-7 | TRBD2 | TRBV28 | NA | CASSWSSGYSYEQYF | TGTGCCAGCAGTTGGAGTAGCGGGTATTCCTACGAGCAGTACTTC
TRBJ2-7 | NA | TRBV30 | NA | CAWSVRRDYEQYF | TGTGCCTGGAGTGTACGGCGGGACTACGAGCAGTACTTC
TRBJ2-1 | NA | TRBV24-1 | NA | CATRRSSGNEQFF | TGTGCCACCAGGAGATCTTCAGGCAATGAGCAGTTCTTC
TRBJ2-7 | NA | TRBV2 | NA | CASSGFRGFYEQYF | TGTGCCAGCAGTGGCTTCAGGGGTTTCTACGAGCAGTACTTC
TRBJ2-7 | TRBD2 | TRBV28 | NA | CASSPPGGSYEQYF | TGTGCCAGCAGCCCACCGGGGGGCTCCTACGAGCAGTACTTC
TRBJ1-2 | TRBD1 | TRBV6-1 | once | CASSEHGQGAFGYTF | TGTGCCAGCAGTGAACACGGACAGGGGGCCTTTGGCTACACCTTC
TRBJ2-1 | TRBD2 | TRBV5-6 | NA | CASSLAAGAIWIQFF | TGTGCCAGCAGCTTGGCGGCGGGAGCCATATGGATTCAGTTCTTC
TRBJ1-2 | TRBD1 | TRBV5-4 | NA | CASSPGQGSYGYTF | TGTGCCAGCAGCCCTGGACAGGGGAGCTATGGCTACACCTTC